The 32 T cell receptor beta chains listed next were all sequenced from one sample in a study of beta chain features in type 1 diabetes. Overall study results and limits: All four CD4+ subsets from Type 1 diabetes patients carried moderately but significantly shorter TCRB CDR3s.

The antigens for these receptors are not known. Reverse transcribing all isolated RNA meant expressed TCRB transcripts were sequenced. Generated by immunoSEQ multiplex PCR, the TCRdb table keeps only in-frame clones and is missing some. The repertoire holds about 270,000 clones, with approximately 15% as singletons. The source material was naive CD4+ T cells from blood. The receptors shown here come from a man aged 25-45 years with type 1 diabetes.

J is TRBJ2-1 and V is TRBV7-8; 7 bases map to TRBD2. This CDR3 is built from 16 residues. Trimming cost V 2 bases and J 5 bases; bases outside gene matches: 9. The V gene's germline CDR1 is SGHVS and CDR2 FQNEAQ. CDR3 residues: CASSLTPGLTNNEQFF. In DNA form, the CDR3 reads TGTGCCAGCAGCTTAACCCCGGGACTAACGAACAATGAGCAGTTCTTC.

In nucleotides, the CDR3 is TGTGCCAGCAGTACCGGGGTTAATCAGCCCCAGCATTTT. Translation: CASSTGVNQPQHF. V is TRBV28 and J is TRBJ1-5; D call uncertain. The ends were cut back, 5 bases at V and 4 bases at J, with 9 bases in the middle. Germline CDR1 MDHEN, CDR2 SYDVKM. The CDR3 sequence is 13 residues long.

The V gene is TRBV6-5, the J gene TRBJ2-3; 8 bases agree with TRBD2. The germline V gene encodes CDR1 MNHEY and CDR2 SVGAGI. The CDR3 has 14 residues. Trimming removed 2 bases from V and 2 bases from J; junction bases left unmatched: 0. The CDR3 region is CASSYGLATDTQYF. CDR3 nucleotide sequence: TGTGCCAGCAGTTACGGACTAGCCACAGATACGCAGTATTTT.

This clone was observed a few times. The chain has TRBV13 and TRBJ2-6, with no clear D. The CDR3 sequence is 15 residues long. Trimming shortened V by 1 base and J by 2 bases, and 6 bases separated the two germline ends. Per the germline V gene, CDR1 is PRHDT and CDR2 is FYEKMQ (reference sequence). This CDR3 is CASSLAGAGANVLTF. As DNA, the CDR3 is TGTGCCAGCAGCTTAGCCGGAGCTGGGGCCAACGTCCTGACTTTC.

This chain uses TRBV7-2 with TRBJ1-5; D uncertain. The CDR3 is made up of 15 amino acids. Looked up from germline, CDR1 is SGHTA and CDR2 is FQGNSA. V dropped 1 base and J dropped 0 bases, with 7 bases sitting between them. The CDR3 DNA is TGTGCCAGCAGCTTAGTCCGTTATAGCAATCAGCCCCAGCATTTT. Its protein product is CASSLVRYSNQPQHF.

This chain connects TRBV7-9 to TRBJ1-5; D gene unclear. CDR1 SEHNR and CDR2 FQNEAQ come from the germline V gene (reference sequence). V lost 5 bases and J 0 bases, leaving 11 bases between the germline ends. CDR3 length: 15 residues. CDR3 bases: TGTGCCAGCAGCCTAGGGAGTACTAGCAATCAGCCCCAGCATTTT. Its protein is CASSLGSTSNQPQHF.

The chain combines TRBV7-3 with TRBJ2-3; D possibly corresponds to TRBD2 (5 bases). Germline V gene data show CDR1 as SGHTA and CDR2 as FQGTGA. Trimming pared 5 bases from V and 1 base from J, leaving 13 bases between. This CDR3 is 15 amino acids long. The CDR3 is CASSPYRERTDTQYF. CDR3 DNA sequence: TGTGCCAGCAGCCCCTATCGGGAACGCACAGATACGCAGTATTTT. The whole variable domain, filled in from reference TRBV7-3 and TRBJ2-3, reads GAGVSQTPSNKVTEKGKYVELRCDPISGHTALYWYRQSLGQGPEFLIYFQGTGAADDSGLPNDRFFAVRPEGSVSTLKIQRTERGDSAVYLCASSPYRERTDTQYFGPGTRLTVL.

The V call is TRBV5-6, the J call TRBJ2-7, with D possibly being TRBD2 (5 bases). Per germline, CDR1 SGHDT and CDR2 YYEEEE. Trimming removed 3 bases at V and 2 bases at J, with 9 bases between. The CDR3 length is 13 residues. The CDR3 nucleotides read TGTGCCAGCAGCTGGACTGGGACCTACGAGCAGTACTTC. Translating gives CASSWTGTYEQYF.

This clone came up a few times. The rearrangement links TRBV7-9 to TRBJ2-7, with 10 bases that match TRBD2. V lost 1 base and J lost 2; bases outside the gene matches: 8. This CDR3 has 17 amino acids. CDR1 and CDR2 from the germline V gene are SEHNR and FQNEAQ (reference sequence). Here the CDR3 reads CASSLDASGSTPYEQYF. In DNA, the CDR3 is TGTGCCAGCAGCTTAGATGCTAGCGGGAGTACACCCTACGAGCAGTACTTC.

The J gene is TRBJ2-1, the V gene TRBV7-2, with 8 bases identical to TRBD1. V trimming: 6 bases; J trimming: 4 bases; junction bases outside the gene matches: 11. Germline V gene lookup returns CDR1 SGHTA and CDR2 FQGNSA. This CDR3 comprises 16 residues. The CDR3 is CASSLGQGATYNEQFF. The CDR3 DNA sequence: TGTGCCAGCAGTCTAGGACAGGGAGCTACTTACAATGAGCAGTTCTTC.

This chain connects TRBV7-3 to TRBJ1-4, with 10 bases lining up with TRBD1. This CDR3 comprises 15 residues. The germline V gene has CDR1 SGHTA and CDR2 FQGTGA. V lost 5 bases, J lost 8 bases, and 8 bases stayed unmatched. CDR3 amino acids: CASSATGGFGEKLFF. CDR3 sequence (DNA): TGTGCCAGCAGCGCGACAGGGGGCTTCGGCGAAAAACTGTTTTTT.

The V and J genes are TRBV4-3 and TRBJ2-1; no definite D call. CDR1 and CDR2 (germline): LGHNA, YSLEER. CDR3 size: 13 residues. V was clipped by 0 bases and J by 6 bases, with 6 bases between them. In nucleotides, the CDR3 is TGCGCCAGCAGCCAAGAACCGGGCAATGAGCAGTTCTTC. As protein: CASSQEPGNEQFF.

CDR3: CSVEQGGNTEAFF. The CDR3, as DNA: TGCAGCGTTGAACAGGGGGGGAACACTGAAGCTTTCTTT. The chain combines TRBV29-1 with TRBJ1-1, with TRBD1 matching 7 bases. The trim removed 2 bases at V and 1 base at J, leaving 1 base unmatched. The CDR3 length is 13 residues. Germline V gives CDR1 SQVTM, CDR2 ANQGSEA.

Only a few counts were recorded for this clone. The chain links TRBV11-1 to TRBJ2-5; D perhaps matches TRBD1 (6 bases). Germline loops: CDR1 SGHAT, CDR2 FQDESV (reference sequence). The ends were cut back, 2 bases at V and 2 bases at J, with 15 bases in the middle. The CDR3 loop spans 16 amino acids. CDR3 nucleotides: TGTGCCAGCAGCTTAATGGCAGGGGCAAATCAAGAGACCCAGTACTTC. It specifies CASSLMAGANQETQYF.

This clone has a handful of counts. The CDR3 spells CASSVNRATEAFF. CDR3 coding DNA: TGTGCCAGCAGTGTTAACAGGGCCACTGAAGCTTTCTTT. J is TRBJ1-1 and V is TRBV2; D is possibly TRBD1 (6 bases). V lost 4 bases to trimming and J lost 4 bases, with 10 bases between them. CDR1 SNHLY and CDR2 FYNNEI come from the germline V gene. The CDR3 sequence is 13 residues long.

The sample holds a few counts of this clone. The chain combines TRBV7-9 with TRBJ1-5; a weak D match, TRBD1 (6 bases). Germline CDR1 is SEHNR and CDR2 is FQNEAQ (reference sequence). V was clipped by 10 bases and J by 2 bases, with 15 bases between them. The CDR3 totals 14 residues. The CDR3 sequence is CATEGGNGNQPQHF. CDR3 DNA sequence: TGTGCCACAGAGGGGGGGAATGGCAATCAGCCCCAGCATTTT.

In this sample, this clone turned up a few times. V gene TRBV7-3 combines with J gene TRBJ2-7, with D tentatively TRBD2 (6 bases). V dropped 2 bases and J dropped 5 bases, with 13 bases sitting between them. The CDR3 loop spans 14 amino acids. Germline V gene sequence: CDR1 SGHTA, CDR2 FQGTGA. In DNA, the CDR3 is TGTGCCAGCAGCTTAGGGGGGATCGGCCACGAGCAGTACTTC. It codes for CASSLGGIGHEQYF.

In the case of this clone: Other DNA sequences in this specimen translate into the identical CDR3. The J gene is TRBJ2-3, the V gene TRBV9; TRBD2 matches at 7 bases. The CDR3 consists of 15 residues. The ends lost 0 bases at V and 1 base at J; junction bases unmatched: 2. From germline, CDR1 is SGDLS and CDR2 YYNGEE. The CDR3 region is CASSVGTSGTDTQYF. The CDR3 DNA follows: TGTGCCAGCAGCGTAGGAACTAGCGGCACAGATACGCAGTATTTT.

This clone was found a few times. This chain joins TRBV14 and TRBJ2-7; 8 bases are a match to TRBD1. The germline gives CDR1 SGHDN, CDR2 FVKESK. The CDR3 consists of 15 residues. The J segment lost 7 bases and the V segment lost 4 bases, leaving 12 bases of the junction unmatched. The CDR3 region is CASSLSGTGYREQYF. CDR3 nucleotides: TGTGCCAGCAGCCTATCCGGGACAGGTTATCGAGAGCAGTACTTC.

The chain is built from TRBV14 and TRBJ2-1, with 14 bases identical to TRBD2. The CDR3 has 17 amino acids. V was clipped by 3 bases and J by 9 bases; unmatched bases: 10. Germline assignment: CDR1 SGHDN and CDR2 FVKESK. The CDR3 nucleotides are TGTGCCAGCAGCCACCTCAAGGGACTAGCGGGAGAGGGTGAGCAGTTCTTC. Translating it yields CASSHLKGLAGEGEQFF.

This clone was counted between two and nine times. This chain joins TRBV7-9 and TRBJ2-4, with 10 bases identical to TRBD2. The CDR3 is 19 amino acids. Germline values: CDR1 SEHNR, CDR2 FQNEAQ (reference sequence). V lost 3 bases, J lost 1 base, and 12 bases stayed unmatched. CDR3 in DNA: TGTGCCAGCAGCTTTAGGGCTAGCGGGAGATATGGCGCCAAAAACATTCAGTACTTC. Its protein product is CASSFRASGRYGAKNIQYF.

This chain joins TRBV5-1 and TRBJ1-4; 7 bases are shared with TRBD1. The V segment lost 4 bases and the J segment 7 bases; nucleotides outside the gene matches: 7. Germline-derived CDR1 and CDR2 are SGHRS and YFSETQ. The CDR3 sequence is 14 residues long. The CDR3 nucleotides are TGCGCCAGCAGCCAGACAGGGTCGGGTGAAAAACTGTTTTTT. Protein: CASSQTGSGEKLFF.

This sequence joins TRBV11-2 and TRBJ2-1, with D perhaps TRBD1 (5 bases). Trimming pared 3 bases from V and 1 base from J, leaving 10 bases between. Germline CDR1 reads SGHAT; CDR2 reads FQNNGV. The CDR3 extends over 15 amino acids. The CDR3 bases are TGTGCCAGCAGCTTTGTGGGGCCGTCCTACAATGAGCAGTTCTTC. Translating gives CASSFVGPSYNEQFF.

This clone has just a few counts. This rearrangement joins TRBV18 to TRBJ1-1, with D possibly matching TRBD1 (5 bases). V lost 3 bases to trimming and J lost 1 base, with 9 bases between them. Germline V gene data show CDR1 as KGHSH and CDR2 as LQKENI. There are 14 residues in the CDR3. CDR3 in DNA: TGTGCCAGCTCACCCCTAGGACAGAACACTGAAGCTTTCTTT. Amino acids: CASSPLGQNTEAFF. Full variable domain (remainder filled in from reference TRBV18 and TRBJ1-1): NAGVMQNPRHLVRRRGQEARLRCSPMKGHSHVYWYRQLPEEGLKFMVYLQKENIIDESGMPKERFSAEFPKEGPSILRIQQVVRGDSAAYFCASSPLGQNTEAFFGQGTRLTVV.

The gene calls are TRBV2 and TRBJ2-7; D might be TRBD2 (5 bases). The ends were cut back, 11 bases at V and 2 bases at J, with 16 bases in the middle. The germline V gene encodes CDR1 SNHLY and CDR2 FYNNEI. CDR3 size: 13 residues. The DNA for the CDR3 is TGTGCCCTGGGAGCGAGGGAACCCTACGAGCAGTACTTC. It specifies CALGAREPYEQYF.

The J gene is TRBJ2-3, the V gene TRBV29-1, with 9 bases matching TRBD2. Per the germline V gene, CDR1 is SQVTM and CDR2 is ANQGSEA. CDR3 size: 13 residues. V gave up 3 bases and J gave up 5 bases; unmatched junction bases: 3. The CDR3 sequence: CSVEPSGVDTQYF. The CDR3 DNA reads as TGCAGCGTTGAGCCTAGCGGGGTAGATACGCAGTATTTT.

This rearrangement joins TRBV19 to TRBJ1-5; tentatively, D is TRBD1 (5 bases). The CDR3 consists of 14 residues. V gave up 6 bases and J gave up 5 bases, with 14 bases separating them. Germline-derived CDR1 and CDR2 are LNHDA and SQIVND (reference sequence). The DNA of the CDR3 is TGTGCCAGTAGCGTACAGGAGGGTGATCAGCCCCAGCATTTT. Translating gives CASSVQEGDQPQHF.

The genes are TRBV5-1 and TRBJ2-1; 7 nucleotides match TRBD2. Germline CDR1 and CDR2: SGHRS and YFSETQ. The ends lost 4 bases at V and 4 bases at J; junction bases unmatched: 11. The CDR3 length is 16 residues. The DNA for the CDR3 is TGCGCCAGCAGCCCAGGACTAGTTCCCGCATACAATGAGCAGTTCTTC. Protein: CASSPGLVPAYNEQFF.

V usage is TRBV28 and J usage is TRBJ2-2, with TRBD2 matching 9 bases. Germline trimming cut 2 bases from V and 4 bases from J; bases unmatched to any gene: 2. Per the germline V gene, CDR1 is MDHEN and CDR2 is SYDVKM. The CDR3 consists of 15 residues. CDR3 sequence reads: CASSLAGGSTGELFF. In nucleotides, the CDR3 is TGTGCCAGCAGTTTAGCGGGAGGGAGCACCGGGGAGCTGTTTTTT.

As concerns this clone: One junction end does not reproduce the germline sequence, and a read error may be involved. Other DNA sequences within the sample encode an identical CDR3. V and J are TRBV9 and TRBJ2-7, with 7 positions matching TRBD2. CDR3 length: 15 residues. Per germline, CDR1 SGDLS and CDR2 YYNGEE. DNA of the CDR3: TGTGCCAGCAGCGTAGGGGGCGGGAGTTCCTCCGAGCAGTACTTC. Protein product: CASSVGGGSSSEQYF.

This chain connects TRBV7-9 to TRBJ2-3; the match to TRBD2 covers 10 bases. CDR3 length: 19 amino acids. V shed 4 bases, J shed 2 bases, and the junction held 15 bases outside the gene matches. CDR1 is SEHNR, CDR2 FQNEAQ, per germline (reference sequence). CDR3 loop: CASSWDTTSGLITTDTQYF. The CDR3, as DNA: TGTGCCAGCAGCTGGGATACGACTAGCGGGCTTATAACCACAGATACGCAGTATTTT.

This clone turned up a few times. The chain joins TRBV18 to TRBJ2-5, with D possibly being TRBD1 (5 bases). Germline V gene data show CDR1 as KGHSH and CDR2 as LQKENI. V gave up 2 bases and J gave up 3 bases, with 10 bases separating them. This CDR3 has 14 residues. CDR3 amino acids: CASSPRDSKETQYF. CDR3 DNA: TGTGCCAGCTCACCAAGAGACAGTAAAGAGACCCAGTACTTC.